This entry is about one T cell receptor (beta chain). Its target antigen remains unknown. Base qualities are not recorded, but no much larger clone differs from it by a single base. The library was produced with the immunoSEQ multiplex PCR assay. For the multiplex PCR, a mixture combining 60 forward primers for TCR Vbeta segments and 13 reverse primers for TCR Jbeta segments was used. Amplification of the CDR3 region of rearranged TCR beta genes was performed with a multiplex PCR assay on genomic DNA. On the Illumina HiSeq System, the amplified TCR beta libraries were sequenced as 87-base-pair reads. In the original analysis: In a later analysis, 77 million or so unique TCR beta chains were counted across the roughly 670 repertoires, and approximately 11 million of these chains were shared by at least two donors. A nearest-neighbor algorithm error-corrected the raw reads and collapsed the reads into unique sequences, merging closely related sequences to remove PCR and sequencing errors. Alignment of CDR3 sequences to IMGT reference sequences was used to assign V, D and J gene segments. For a sequence to be retained, at least a six-nucleotide match to both a V gene segment and a J gene segment was required. Rearrangements were classified as productive when the CDR3 lacked stop codons and remained in frame with V and J, and all other rearrangements were classified as non-productive. Following IMGT convention, CDR3 was defined as the stretch from the second conserved V-encoded cysteine up to the conserved J-encoded phenylalanine. The earlier analysis of 500 to 600 of the donors excluded sequences that lacked an unambiguous match to a single V gene segment. An earlier analysis of around 600 of the donors classified V segments as functional when productive rearrangements were above 56.7% and as segregating when the standard deviation between donors was above 5%. A statistical classification framework was built for diagnosing cytomegalovirus status from the catalog of TCR beta chain sequences. V and J gene assignment, in a later analysis, came from comparing TCR nucleotide sequences with IMGT/GENE-DB human TR gene sequences. The TCRdist pipeline was used in a later analysis to assign CDR3 sequences and most-parsimonious VDJ recombination scenarios. In a later analysis, each TCR beta chain was defined by its CDR3 amino acid sequence together with its V-gene family, and reads lacking a unique V-gene family were excluded. In a later analysis, 450 to 600 highly shared, low-generation-probability nucleotide sequences were removed to address suspected cross-contamination and a sequencing artifact. A later analysis calculated a clonal expansion index for each public chain from normalized within-repertoire ranks of inferred template counts. In a later analysis, generation probabilities were computed with a VDJ recombination model fitted to out-of-frame rearrangements, and the resulting probabilities were checked against IGoR. In a later analysis, TCR-TCR, TCR-HLA and TCR-CMV co-occurrence was scored with hypergeometric tests, and a repertoire-size bias correction was applied to TCR pairs. A later analysis estimated false discovery rates by permuting HLA or CMV assignments 20 times. In a later analysis, co-occurring TCRs were grouped using DBSCAN, with TCRdist sequence similarity added in when clustering inside HLA-allele-positive subsets. Repertoires with fewer than 30,000 or more than 120,000 public chains were left out of co-occurrence clustering, as were roughly five repertoires with anomalous nucleotide sharing. TCRdb stores this immuneACCESS table with in-frame sequences only. Part of the clones is absent; in the studies checked, under half of the shortfall reflects unresolved V genes, and no reason is known for the rest. The V and J calls and the clone size are those of that table, but D and trimming were determined from the DNA. The sample includes nearly 70,000 clones, with 74% observed a single time. The ten largest account for approximately 12% of the sample.

From the cysteine up to the phenylalanine, the CDR3 has a length of 13 residues. Of all the DNA, just the CDR3 is kept, 39 bases in frame from base 1. The germline ends are 9 bases apart after V is trimmed by 0 bases and J by 9 bases. Looking up the germline V gene (reference sequence) yields CDR1 LNHNV and CDR2 YYDKDF. The data stem from a study of cytomegalovirus exposure and HLA in healthy donors (TCRdb year 2017). Context from the whole study: An earlier analysis of roughly 500 of the donors reported 276 Gb of sequence data and about 120 million unique TCR beta sequences obtained from some 170 million T cells. Among the roughly 400 genotyped donors, 81% belonged to the genetic ancestry cluster associated with self-reported Caucasian donors. A later genetic analysis took genome-wide SNP genotypes for about 55% of the 666 donors and used that subset as a discovery cohort. HLA typing included class I and class II loci at four-digit resolution. Typing coverage varied by locus: about 629-630 donors for A, B, C, DRB1 and DQB1; roughly 500 for DQA1; over 600 for DPA1; roughly 450 for DPB1. An earlier analysis of 587 of the donors used high-throughput TCR beta sequencing to judge whether each TCR beta V gene segment behaved as functional or pseudogenic. The study aimed to test whether cataloging public T cell receptors could reveal signatures of past pathogen exposure. An early release that covered roughly 600 HLA-typed donors contained about 300 gigabases of sequencing data and tens of millions of unique TCR sequences. A separate validation cohort of 90 to 150 different subjects was used in addition to the approximately 640-subject first cohort. To study patterns of TCR occurrence, a later analysis re-analyzed previously published TCR beta repertoires from more than 550 donors and added high-resolution HLA genotyping. On average, around 200,000 unique TCR beta nucleotide sequences were sequenced per donor among a few hundred genotyped donors of the cohort, with 15% to 20% of those sequences being non-productive. All discovery cohort repertoires had been generated on a single sequencing platform. Donor age, sex, ethnicity and CMV serostatus were collected together with the repertoire data. The study used immunosequencing to profile the T cell repertoires of hundreds of subjects and linked those repertoires to cytomegalovirus serostatus. In the later analysis, no new phenotypic data were used to find candidate immune exposures; instead, reliance was placed on TCR beta sequences and their occurrence across donors. Because of strong linkage in the cohort, roughly 5 DR-DQ haplotypes were treated as single units for association and clustering. High-throughput TCR immunosequencing, statistical association of individual TCRs with disease status, and machine learning were combined to predict cytomegalovirus infection status.

In total, fewer than 750 healthy bone marrow donors made up the cohort. All cohort members were sampled while nominally healthy, although unrecorded immune exposures were likely present. The donor tested CMV seropositive, placing the donor among the 289 seropositive members of the cohort. Every donor gave a peripheral blood sample, and the peripheral blood mononuclear cells from that sample were used for TCR beta sequencing. The Qiagen DNeasy Blood Extraction Kit was used to extract genomic DNA from the blood cell samples. Results the study describes overall, beyond this receptor: Several of the top co-occurrence clusters appeared to be linked to parvovirus B19, influenza, CMV and Epstein-Barr virus, according to a later analysis. In an earlier analysis of approximately 590 of the donors, most TCR beta V segments appeared in productive rearrangements about 87% or about 30% of the time, broadly matching IMGT annotations. Compared with the approximately 700-donor mean, donors in an Asian-associated ancestry cluster had fewer N-insertions in productive TCRs, according to a later genetic analysis. A few of the identified cytomegalovirus-associated TCR beta chains were confirmed in vitro to be specific for cytomegalovirus antigens. A further reported finding was that TCR beta sequences accurately predicted the HLA-A and HLA-B alleles for most subjects in the first cohort. The classifier was reported to diagnose cytomegalovirus status with high specificity and sensitivity in both the original and validation cohorts. A later analysis found that TCR association rates varied across HLA loci, with DRB1 alleles showing the most associated TCRs and HLA-C alleles the fewest. In this cohort, only TCR beta chains were sequenced, and detectable features were limited by the absence of alpha or paired-chain data. HLA typing was unavailable for some donors at each locus, so association tests used only the typed subset. A later analysis found that most CMV-associated TCR beta chains appeared HLA-restricted, with HLA associations seemingly driven largely by CMV exposure. While some public TCRs were present in many individuals, most TCR sequences turned up only very rarely across donors. Presence/absence analyses assumed roughly uniform sequencing depth across donors, an assumption that may not hold. Some IMGT-functional V segments, including TRBV6-2 and TRBV6-3, could not be distinguished by the 87-base-pair reads and were therefore excluded. At a false discovery rate of 0.05, a later analysis linked 15,000 to 20,000 TCR beta sequences to specific HLA alleles. When HLA alleles, especially DR and DQ, strongly co-occurred, TCR associations were difficult to assign to individual alleles. According to the authors, the approach could potentially be generalized to other disease states and immunological phenotypes. Compared with equally common non-associated chains, HLA-associated TCR beta chains in a later analysis were more clonally expanded and had lower generation probabilities. The study listed 164 TCR beta chains as associated with cytomegalovirus. For the cohort, immune exposure information was limited to CMV serostatus. Because counts were too low, roughly 17 rarely observed V segments, including chromosome 9 orphons, were left out of the earlier analysis of 500 to 750 of the donors. Linkage disequilibrium might explain the correlated functional status among segregating V segments, but an unknown experimental factor could not be excluded. A cluster of highly shared sequence variants was judged likely to represent a technical artifact of the sequencing pipeline. An association between a missense DCLRE1C variant and V-gene and J-gene trimming of TCR beta chains was found in a later genetic analysis and replicated in an independent cohort.

The sample comprised PBMCs. Here the chain combines TRBV15 and TRBJ1-5, with the D gene not confidently named. The source of this sequence is a woman aged 55-69 years in good health and CMV-seropositive. The DNA reads TGTGCCACCAGCAGAGAGAGGTTGGGGCCCCAGCATTTT. Its protein is CATSRERLGPQHF.